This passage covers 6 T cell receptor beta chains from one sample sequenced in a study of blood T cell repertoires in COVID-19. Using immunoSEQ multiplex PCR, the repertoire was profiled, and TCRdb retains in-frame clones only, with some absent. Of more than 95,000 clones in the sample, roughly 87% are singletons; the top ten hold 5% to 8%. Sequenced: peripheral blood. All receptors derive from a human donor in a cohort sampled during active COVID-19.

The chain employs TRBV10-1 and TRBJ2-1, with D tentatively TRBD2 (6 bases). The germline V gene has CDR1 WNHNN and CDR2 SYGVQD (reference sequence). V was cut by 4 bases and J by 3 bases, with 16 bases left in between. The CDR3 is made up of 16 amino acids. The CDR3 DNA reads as TGCGCCAGCAGTGGTTCGGGGGTAGGACTCTACAATGAGCAGTTCTTC. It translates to CASSGSGVGLYNEQFF.

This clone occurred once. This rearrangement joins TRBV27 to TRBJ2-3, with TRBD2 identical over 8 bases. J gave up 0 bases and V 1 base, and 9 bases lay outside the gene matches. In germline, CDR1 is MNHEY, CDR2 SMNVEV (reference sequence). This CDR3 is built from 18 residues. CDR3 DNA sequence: TGTGCCAGCAGTTTATATCCCCCGGGGGGGGAGAGCACAGATACGCAGTATTTT. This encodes CASSLYPPGGESTDTQYF.

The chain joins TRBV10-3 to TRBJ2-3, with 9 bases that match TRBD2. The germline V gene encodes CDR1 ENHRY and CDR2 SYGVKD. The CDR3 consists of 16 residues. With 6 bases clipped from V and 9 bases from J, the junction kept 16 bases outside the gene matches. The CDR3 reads CAISPAGSGSDGTQYF. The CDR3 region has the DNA TGTGCCATCAGCCCCGCGGGTAGCGGGAGTGACGGGACGCAGTATTTT.

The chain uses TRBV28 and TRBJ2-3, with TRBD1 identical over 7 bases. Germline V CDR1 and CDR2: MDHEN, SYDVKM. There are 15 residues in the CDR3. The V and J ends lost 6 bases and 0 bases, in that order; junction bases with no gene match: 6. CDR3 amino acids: CASSRQGLSTDTQYF. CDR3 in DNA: TGTGCCAGCAGCCGACAGGGCCTTAGCACAGATACGCAGTATTTT.

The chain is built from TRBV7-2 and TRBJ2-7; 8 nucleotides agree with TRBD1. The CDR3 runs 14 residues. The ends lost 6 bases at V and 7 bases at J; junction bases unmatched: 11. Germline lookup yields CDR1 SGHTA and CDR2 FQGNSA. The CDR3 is CASRLQGATGEQYF. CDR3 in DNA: TGTGCCAGCAGACTCCAGGGGGCCACTGGGGAGCAGTACTTC.

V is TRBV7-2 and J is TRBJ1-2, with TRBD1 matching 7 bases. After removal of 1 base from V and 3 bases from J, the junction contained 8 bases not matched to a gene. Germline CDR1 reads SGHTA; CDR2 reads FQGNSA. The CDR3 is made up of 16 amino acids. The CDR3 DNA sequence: TGTGCCAGCAGCTTAGTTTCGTCAGGGGGATACTATGGCTACACCTTC. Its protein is CASSLVSSGGYYGYTF.